The source of this T cell receptor (beta chain) is a study of cytomegalovirus exposure and HLA in healthy donors. Findings and limits, study-wide: In a later analysis, HLA-C alleles had the fewest associated TCRs, DRB1 alleles the most. Highly shared variants forming one cluster were likely a sequencing artifact. The availability of immune exposure information extended only to CMV serostatus.

The PCR employed 60 Vbeta primers together with 13 Jbeta primers. Clones were sequenced by immunoSEQ multiplex PCR, and TCRdb holds only the in-frame ones, with some missing. This sample has 110,000 to 150,000 clones, with around 80% found just once. V lost 4 bases to trimming and J lost 0 bases, with 14 bases between them. This CDR3 contains 16 residues. The germline CDR1 and CDR2 sequences are SGDLS and YYNGEE. A few counts support this clone. The antigen is not known. The source is a woman in her 50s in good health and CMV-seropositive. The sequencing input was PBMCs. The V call is TRBV9, the J call TRBJ1-3; possibly TRBD1 for D (6 bases). This CDR3 is CASSLTPQGSGNTIYF. CDR3 sequence (DNA): TGTGCCAGCAGCCTCACCCCACAGGGCTCTGGAAACACCATATATTTT.